This passage covers 24 T cell receptor beta chains from one sample sequenced in a study of blood T cells in healthy people across ages. The authors ran a second PCR of roughly 6 to 12 cycles using a sample-barcoded 5' primer and a J-beta primer mix. TCRdb re-derived calls from the 5' RACE reads in MiXCR, one entry per CDR3 protein. The table lists about 1.4 million distinct CDR3 sequences, 59% of them singletons. The sample consisted of blood. The receptor source for this set is a man in his late teens or twenties in good health.

The V gene is TRBV13, the J gene TRBJ2-7, with 7 bases aligning to TRBD1. Matching the DNA end better, TRBJ2-5 makes the J call doubtful. Germline loops: CDR1 PRHDT, CDR2 FYEKMQ (reference sequence). The CDR3 has 14 residues. CDR3 coding DNA: TGTGCCAGCAAAGGGACAGCTACCCAAGAGACCCAGTACTTC. Translation gives CASKGTATQETQYF.

The chain joins TRBV5-1 to TRBJ2-5; D is perhaps TRBD2 (5 bases). V dropped 3 bases and J dropped 2 bases, with 14 bases sitting between them. Germline CDR1 and CDR2: SGHRS and YFSETQ. The CDR3 covers 15 residues. CDR3 DNA: TGCGCCAGCAGCTCCCAAGGTCGGGAACAAGAGACCCAGTACTTC. It yields the protein CASSSQGREQETQYF. The full variable domain, in which reference TRBV5-1 and TRBJ2-5 provide the parts outside the CDR3, is KAGVTQTPRYLIKTRGQQVTLSCSPISGHRSVSWYQQTPGQGLQFLFEYFSETQRNKGNFPGRFSGRQFSNSRSEMNVSTLELGDSALYLCASSSQGREQETQYFGPGTRLLVL.

The chain links TRBV10-3 to TRBJ2-5; D is perhaps TRBD1 (5 bases). The CDR3 is 12 residues long. Germline CDR1 reads ENHRY; CDR2 reads SYGVKD. V shed 6 bases and J shed 0 bases, with 5 bases lying between them. The CDR3 DNA follows: TGTGCCATCAGGGACAACCAAGAGACCCAGTACTTC. Translated: CAIRDNQETQYF.

The gene calls are TRBV3-1 and TRBJ2-3; tentatively, D is TRBD1 (7 bases). V was trimmed by 1 base and J by 6 bases, leaving 14 bases between them. The CDR3 contains 15 residues. Germline-derived CDR1 and CDR2 are LGHDT and YNNKEL (reference sequence). The DNA for the CDR3 is TGTGCCAGCAGCCAAGTAGGGGGCGCGGGGGATACGCAGTATTTT. Its protein is CASSQVGGAGDTQYF.

J is TRBJ2-5 and V is TRBV10-1, with D uncertain. Trimming stripped 3 bases from V and 0 bases from J, with 8 bases between. The CDR3 spans 14 residues. Germline loops: CDR1 WNHNN, CDR2 SYGVQD (reference sequence). In DNA form, the CDR3 reads TGCGCCAGCAGTGATTCCTTGAACCAAGAGACCCAGTACTTC. Protein sequence: CASSDSLNQETQYF.

This rearrangement joins TRBV7-2 to TRBJ2-7, with D possibly called TRBD1 or TRBD2 (5 bases each). The CDR3 is 15 residues long. Deletions cut 4 bases from V and 3 bases from J, with 16 bases between. In germline, CDR1 is SGHTA, CDR2 FQGNSA. The CDR3 DNA reads TGTGCCAGCAGCTCGGAAGGGACGGCAGGCTACGAGCAGTACTTC. This encodes CASSSEGTAGYEQYF.

The chain employs TRBV5-1 and TRBJ2-1; 12 positions match TRBD2. V was pared by 4 bases and J by 8 bases, with 7 bases of the junction left unmatched. The CDR3 runs 15 residues. Germline CDR1 SGHRS, CDR2 YFSETQ. Here the CDR3 reads CASSQGLAGMDEQFF. Here the CDR3 DNA reads TGCGCCAGCAGCCAAGGACTAGCGGGAATGGATGAGCAGTTCTTC.

The V gene is TRBV5-6, the J gene TRBJ1-2; 10 positions match TRBD1. Unmatched junction bases numbered 12, after V lost 4 bases and J lost 6 bases. Germline lookup yields CDR1 SGHDT and CDR2 YYEEEE. The CDR3 extends over 16 amino acids. The CDR3 DNA follows: TGTGCCAGCAGCGGGAGCAGGGACAGGGGATCGCATGGCTACACCTTC. Amino acid sequence: CASSGSRDRGSHGYTF.

The chain recombines TRBV19 with TRBJ1-1; D might be TRBD1 (5 bases). This CDR3 has 13 amino acids. Germline CDR1 LNHDA, CDR2 SQIVND (reference sequence). The V and J ends lost 5 bases and 7 bases respectively, with 14 bases between them. As DNA, the CDR3 is TGTGCCAGTAGTTGGGACGGCGAAGGTGAAGCTTTCTTT. Its translation is CASSWDGEGEAFF.

In regard to this clonotype: The junction differs from germline at one of its ends, possibly a read error. The J gene is TRBJ2-4, the V gene TRBV4-1; no clear D. The J call is uncertain, as TRBJ2-7 better fits the DNA end. The CDR3 extends over 14 amino acids. Germline CDR1 and CDR2: MGHRA and YSYEKL. DNA for the CDR3: TGCGCCAGCAACCAAGATGCGGCTTTCTACGAGCAGTACTTC. Translated: CASNQDAAFYEQYF.

This clonotype was observed a few times. This rearrangement joins TRBV6-5 to TRBJ2-1; 7 positions match TRBD2. The CDR3 has 13 residues. Trimming at V came to 8 bases and at J to 6 bases, leaving 7 bases not matched to a gene. The germline gives CDR1 MNHEY, CDR2 SVGAGI. Here the CDR3 DNA reads TGTGCCAGCTCGGGGGGAGTAGCCAATGAGCAGTTCTTC. It encodes CASSGGVANEQFF.

The V call is TRBV20-1, the J call TRBJ2-5, with D possibly TRBD2 on 5 matching bases. V lost 6 bases and J 1 base, leaving 12 bases between the germline ends. The germline V gene encodes CDR1 DFQATT and CDR2 SNEGSKA (reference sequence). There are 13 residues in the CDR3. The CDR3 loop reads CSAPRGFQETQYF. The CDR3 nucleotides are TGCAGTGCGCCACGGGGTTTCCAAGAGACCCAGTACTTC.

This clonotype was seen more than once but under ten times. V usage is TRBV20-1 and J usage is TRBJ1-1; tentatively, D is TRBD1 (5 bases). This CDR3 has 13 amino acids. With 8 bases removed from V and 4 bases from J, the gap between germline ends came to 17 bases. Germline assignment: CDR1 DFQATT and CDR2 SNEGSKA (reference sequence). Here the CDR3 reads CSSKGQRGTEAFF. The DNA of the CDR3 is TGCAGTTCTAAAGGGCAAAGGGGCACTGAAGCTTTCTTT.

This clonotype occurred a few times. V gene TRBV29-1 combines with J gene TRBJ2-4; D gene uncertain. The CDR3 spans 14 residues. Trimming stripped 3 bases from V and 7 bases from J, with 16 bases between. Germline CDR1 SQVTM, CDR2 ANQGSEA. CDR3 nucleotide sequence: TGCAGCGTTGACTTAGGCGCGACCTCCAACATTCAGTACTTC. Protein product: CSVDLGATSNIQYF.

This chain links TRBV7-8 with TRBJ2-2, with 8 bases matching TRBD1. CDR3 length: 15 residues. CDR1 and CDR2 from the germline V gene are SGHVS and FQNEAQ. V gave up 0 bases and J gave up 8 bases; unmatched junction bases: 5. Here the CDR3 reads CASSLAAGGHGELFF. The CDR3 bases are TGTGCCAGCAGCTTAGCAGCAGGGGGCCATGGGGAGCTGTTTTTT.

The chain employs TRBV11-2 and TRBJ1-2; D uncertain. V lost 3 bases and J 2 bases, leaving 10 bases between the germline ends. The CDR3 is made up of 14 amino acids. The germline V gene has CDR1 SGHAT and CDR2 FQNNGV. The CDR3: CASSFSGQNYGYTF. CDR3 DNA: TGTGCCAGCAGCTTCTCCGGCCAAAACTATGGCTACACCTTC.

J is TRBJ2-3 and V is TRBV18; 12 positions agree with TRBD2. This CDR3 is built from 15 residues. J gave up 9 bases and V 3 bases, and 7 bases lay outside the gene matches. Per the germline V gene, CDR1 is KGHSH and CDR2 is LQKENI. Written as DNA, the CDR3 is TGTGCCAGCTCACCGGGGATGACTAGCGGGGGAACGCAGTATTTT. It specifies CASSPGMTSGGTQYF. The full variable domain, its missing parts supplied by reference TRBV18 and TRBJ2-3, is NAGVMQNPRHLVRRRGQEARLRCSPMKGHSHVYWYRQLPEEGLKFMVYLQKENIIDESGMPKERFSAEFPKEGPSILRIQQVVRGDSAAYFCASSPGMTSGGTQYFGPGTRLTVL.

The J gene is TRBJ1-2, the V gene TRBV11-2; TRBD1 matches 9 bases. Germline V gene lookup returns CDR1 SGHAT and CDR2 FQNNGV. This CDR3 comprises 16 residues. The V gene end was trimmed by 1 base and the J gene end by 3 bases; junction bases not matched to a gene: 6. The chain's CDR3 is CASSLGFRDRDYGYTF. CDR3 nucleotides: TGTGCCAGCAGCTTAGGTTTCCGGGACAGGGACTATGGCTACACCTTC.

The rearrangement links TRBV9 to TRBJ1-2; D is unclear. Trimming took off 4 bases at V and 0 bases at J, with 10 bases between the two ends. Germline V gene lookup returns CDR1 SGDLS and CDR2 YYNGEE. CDR3 length: 14 amino acids. The CDR3 region has the DNA TGTGCCAGCAGCATGAGGGAAGCTAACTATGGCTACACCTTC. Translated: CASSMREANYGYTF. Based on the CDR3 plus reference TRBV9 and TRBJ1-2, the full variable domain is DSGVTQTPKHLITATGQRVTLRCSPRSGDLSVYWYQQSLDQGLQFLIQYYNGEERAKGNILERFSAQQFPDLHSELNLSSLELGDSALYFCASSMREANYGYTFGSGTRLTVV.

The chain employs TRBV5-1 and TRBJ2-3; 14 nucleotides line up with TRBD2. Trimming at V came to 4 bases and at J to 9 bases, leaving 4 bases not matched to a gene. The CDR3 runs 14 residues. Germline lookup yields CDR1 SGHRS and CDR2 YFSETQ. The CDR3 DNA sequence: TGCGCCAGCAGCAGGACTAGCGGGGGGCGAACGCAGTATTTT. Amino acid sequence: CASSRTSGGRTQYF.

The V call is TRBV5-5, the J call TRBJ2-1; 9 bases are a match to TRBD2. Losses at the gene ends were 5 bases for V and 0 bases for J; bases not matched to a gene: 6. Germline V gene sequence: CDR1 SGHKS, CDR2 YYEKEE (reference sequence). The CDR3 has 16 residues. The CDR3 DNA sequence: TGTGCCAGCAGTGTCGTAGCGGGGGCCTCCTACAATGAGCAGTTCTTC. This codes for CASSVVAGASYNEQFF.

CDR3 nucleotides: TGCAGCGTTGAAGGAGCAGACCTACTGGCGGGAGGTTCCTACAATGAGCAGTTCTTC. Its protein product is CSVEGADLLAGGSYNEQFF. The chain employs TRBV29-1 and TRBJ2-1; 8 bases are shared with TRBD2. Trimming cost V 1 base and J 1 base; bases outside gene matches: 15. The germline gives CDR1 SQVTM, CDR2 ANQGSEA. The CDR3 spans 19 residues.

J is TRBJ1-2 and V is TRBV20-1, with a tentative D call TRBD1 (5 bases). The germline gives CDR1 DFQATT, CDR2 SNEGSKA (reference sequence). The CDR3 has 12 residues. The DNA of the CDR3 is TGCACTTCGGGACCACCGCGGGCTGGCTACACCTTC. This sequence encodes CTSGPPRAGYTF.

This clonotype was detected only a few times. This sequence joins TRBV7-6 and TRBJ1-2; no clear D. Germline values: CDR1 SGHVS, CDR2 FNYEAQ. V gave up 4 bases and J gave up 8 bases, with 14 bases separating them. The CDR3 covers 13 residues. The CDR3 DNA follows: TGTGCCAGCAGCTCACCAAGGAGTCGCGGCTACACCTTC. This translates into CASSSPRSRGYTF.